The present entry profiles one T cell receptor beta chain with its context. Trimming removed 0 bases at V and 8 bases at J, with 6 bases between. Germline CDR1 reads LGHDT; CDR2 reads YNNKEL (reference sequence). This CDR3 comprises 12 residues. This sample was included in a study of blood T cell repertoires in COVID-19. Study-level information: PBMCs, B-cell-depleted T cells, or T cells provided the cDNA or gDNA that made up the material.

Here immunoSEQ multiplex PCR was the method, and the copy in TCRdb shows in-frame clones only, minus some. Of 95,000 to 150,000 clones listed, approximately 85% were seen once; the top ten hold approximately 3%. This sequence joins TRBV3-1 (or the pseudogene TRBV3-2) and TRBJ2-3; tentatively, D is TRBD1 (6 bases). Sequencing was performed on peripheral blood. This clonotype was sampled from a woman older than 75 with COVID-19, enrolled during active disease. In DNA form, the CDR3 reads TGTGCCAGCAGCCAAGAACAGGGTACGCAGTATTTT. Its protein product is CASSQEQGTQYF.